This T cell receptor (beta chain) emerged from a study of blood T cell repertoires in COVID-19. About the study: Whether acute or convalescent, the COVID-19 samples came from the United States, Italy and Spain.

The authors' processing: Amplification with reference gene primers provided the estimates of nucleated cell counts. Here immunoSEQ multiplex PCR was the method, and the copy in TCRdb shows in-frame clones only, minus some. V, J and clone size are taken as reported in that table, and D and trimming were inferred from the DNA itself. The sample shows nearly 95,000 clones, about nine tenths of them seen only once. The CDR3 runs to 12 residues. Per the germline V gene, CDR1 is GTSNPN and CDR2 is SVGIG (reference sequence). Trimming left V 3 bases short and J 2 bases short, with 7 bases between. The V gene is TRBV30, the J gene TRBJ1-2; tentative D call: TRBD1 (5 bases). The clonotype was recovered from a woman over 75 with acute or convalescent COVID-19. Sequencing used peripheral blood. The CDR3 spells CAWRDRNYGYTF. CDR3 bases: TGTGCCTGGAGAGACAGAAACTATGGCTACACCTTC.